These 7 T cell receptor beta chains originate from one sample sequenced in a study of OX40 agonist ivuxolimab in advanced cancers. TCRdb keeps only in-frame clones here, not all; method: immunoSEQ multiplex PCR. The repertoire consists of fewer than 85,000 clones, with about nine tenths occurring once and the leading ten covering 2.5%. Sequenced here: CD4+ or CD8+ T cells sorted from blood, sampled in a trial of the OX40 agonist ivuxolimab. Receptor source: an adult with an advanced solid tumor such as melanoma, head and neck, liver or kidney cancer.

V usage is TRBV7-2 and J usage is TRBJ1-2, with a weak D call TRBD1 (6 bases). The V end was cut by 1 base, the J end by 3 bases, with 9 bases between. CDR1 is SGHTA, CDR2 FQGNSA, per germline. The CDR3 covers 14 residues. CDR3 nucleotide sequence: TGTGCCAGCAGCTTAGAAGGGGGGTACTATGGCTACACCTTC. Translation gives CASSLEGGYYGYTF. The variable domain in full, completed from reference TRBV7-2 and TRBJ1-2, reads GAGVSQSPSNKVTEKGKDVELRCDPISGHTALYWYRQSLGQGLEFLIYFQGNSAPDKSGLPSDRFSAERTGGSVSTLTIQRTQQEDSAVYLCASSLEGGYYGYTFGSGTRLTVV.

The chain has TRBV5-1 and TRBJ2-1, with D unclear. The CDR3 has 15 residues. The V end lost 0 bases, the J end lost 0 bases, and 7 bases lay between the germline ends. The V gene's germline CDR1 is SGHRS and CDR2 YFSETQ. This chain's CDR3 is CASSLEGFSYNEQFF. The DNA of the CDR3 is TGCGCCAGCAGCTTGGAAGGGTTCTCCTACAATGAGCAGTTCTTC.

The gene calls are TRBV5-1 and TRBJ2-2; maybe TRBD1 (6 bases). The CDR3 loop spans 15 amino acids. Germline loops: CDR1 SGHRS, CDR2 YFSETQ. The germline V and J ends were trimmed by 6 bases and 0 bases, with 12 bases remaining between them. The CDR3 here is CASTFQGPNTGELFF. The CDR3 DNA follows: TGCGCCAGCACCTTCCAGGGGCCGAACACCGGGGAGCTGTTTTTT.

The gene calls are TRBV29-1 and TRBJ1-2; D is possibly TRBD1 (6 bases). CDR1 is SQVTM, CDR2 ANQGSEA, per germline. The CDR3 loop spans 15 amino acids. V shed 0 bases and J shed 9 bases, with 20 bases lying between them. The CDR3 coding sequence is TGCAGCGTTGAAGATGGATCCAGGGGAAGGATGAGCTACACCTTC. This gives the protein CSVEDGSRGRMSYTF.

The CDR3 DNA sequence: TGCGCCAGCAGCGTAGTAGCGGGGGGGCCAGTAAGTAATGAGCAGTTCTTC. Protein: CASSVVAGGPVSNEQFF. The rearrangement links TRBV5-1 to TRBJ2-1, with 11 bases fitting TRBD2. The ends lost 4 bases at V and 7 bases at J; junction bases unmatched: 13. The CDR3 has 17 residues. In germline, CDR1 is SGHRS, CDR2 YFSETQ.

The V call is TRBV9, the J call TRBJ2-2; D possibly uses TRBD1 or TRBD2 (5 bases each). Germline V gene data show CDR1 as SGDLS and CDR2 as YYNGEE. The CDR3 is made up of 16 amino acids. V dropped 0 bases and J dropped 6 bases, with 15 bases sitting between them. This CDR3 is CASSVGGFPFAGELFF. The CDR3 DNA sequence: TGTGCCAGCAGCGTAGGGGGGTTCCCCTTTGCCGGGGAGCTGTTTTTT.

This chain connects TRBV7-2 to TRBJ1-3; tentative D call: TRBD1 (6 bases). Per germline, CDR1 SGHTA and CDR2 FQGNSA. The CDR3 has 14 residues. The V and J ends lost 1 base and 6 bases respectively, with 10 bases between them. The DNA for the CDR3 is TGTGCCAGCAGCTTAGACGCAGGGGTAAACACCATATATTTT. Amino acid sequence: CASSLDAGVNTIYF.